Listed below are T cell receptor beta chains from one sample, sequenced in a study of blood T cell repertoires in COVID-19. The repertoire was sequenced with immunoSEQ multiplex PCR; TCRdb's copy has only in-frame clones and lacks some. The repertoire holds 100,000 to 150,000 clones, with roughly 91% as singletons. Sample: peripheral blood. These receptors were obtained from a man aged 60-69 years with COVID-19, enrolled during active disease. CDR3s include the opening cysteine and the closing phenylalanine or tryptophan. D genes are given only for firm matches. Not all rows give a size; the values are once, few, many and, for expanded clones, a class.

clone_size: .
j_call: TRBJ2-1
d_call: .
v_call: TRBV6-5
cdr3_aa: CASSLATSLDEQFF
cdr3_nt: TGTGCCAGCAGTTTGGCAACTAGCCTCGATGAGCAGTTCTTC

clone_size: .
j_call: TRBJ2-7
d_call: TRBD1
v_call: TRBV6-6
cdr3_aa: CASSYARGLYEQYF
cdr3_nt: TGTGCCAGCAGTTACGCCAGGGGGCTCTACGAGCAGTACTTC

clone_size: .
j_call: TRBJ2-7
d_call: .
v_call: TRBV11-1
cdr3_aa: CASSSTGLYYEQYF
cdr3_nt: TGTGCCAGCAGCTCCACAGGGCTTTACTACGAGCAGTACTTC

clone_size: .
j_call: TRBJ1-1
d_call: .
v_call: TRBV6-2/TRBV6-3
cdr3_aa: CASSYSPLLNTEAFF
cdr3_nt: TGTGCCAGCAGTTACTCGCCCCTATTGAACACTGAAGCTTTCTTT

clone_size: .
j_call: TRBJ1-5
d_call: .
v_call: TRBV6-1
cdr3_aa: CASSESGAINQPQHF
cdr3_nt: TGTGCCAGCAGTGAATCAGGGGCAATAAATCAGCCCCAGCATTTT

clone_size: .
j_call: TRBJ1-4
d_call: TRBD1
v_call: TRBV6-5
cdr3_aa: CASSYGQADEKLFF
cdr3_nt: TGTGCCAGCAGTTACGGACAGGCTGATGAAAAACTGTTTTTT

clone_size: .
j_call: TRBJ1-3
d_call: .
v_call: TRBV7-2
cdr3_aa: CASSLLGTLSGNTIYF
cdr3_nt: TGTGCCAGCAGCTTATTGGGGACACTCTCTGGAAACACCATATATTTT

clone_size: .
j_call: TRBJ2-1
d_call: .
v_call: TRBV2
cdr3_aa: CASCLTADNEQFF
cdr3_nt: TGTGCCAGCTGTCTAACCGCGGACAATGAGCAGTTCTTC

clone_size: .
j_call: TRBJ1-4
d_call: .
v_call: TRBV11-2
cdr3_aa: CASSLATAATNEKLFF
cdr3_nt: TGTGCCAGCAGCTTAGCCACAGCAGCAACTAATGAAAAACTGTTTTTT

clone_size: .
j_call: TRBJ1-1
d_call: .
v_call: TRBV7-2
cdr3_aa: CASSTGPRTEAFF
cdr3_nt: TGTGCCAGCAGCACAGGACCGAGGACTGAAGCTTTCTTT

clone_size: .
j_call: TRBJ1-2
d_call: .
v_call: TRBV19
cdr3_aa: CASSIRKEINYGYTF
cdr3_nt: TGTGCCAGTAGTATCCGTAAAGAGATTAACTATGGCTACACCTTC

clone_size: .
j_call: TRBJ2-5
d_call: TRBD2
v_call: TRBV20-1
cdr3_aa: CSASVLAGAQETQYF
cdr3_nt: TGCAGTGCTAGTGTACTAGCGGGGGCCCAAGAGACCCAGTACTTC

clone_size: .
j_call: TRBJ1-2
d_call: .
v_call: TRBV15
cdr3_aa: CATSRDAAEEGYTF
cdr3_nt: TGTGCCACCAGCAGAGATGCCGCCGAGGAAGGCTACACCTTC

clone_size: .
j_call: TRBJ1-1
d_call: .
v_call: TRBV30
cdr3_aa: CASRTVNTEAFF
cdr3_nt: TGTGCCTCTCGGACAGTTAACACTGAAGCTTTCTTT

clone_size: few
j_call: TRBJ1-1
d_call: .
v_call: TRBV7-6
cdr3_aa: CASSPVPTLNTEAFF
cdr3_nt: TGTGCCAGCAGCCCAGTGCCGACTTTAAACACTGAAGCTTTCTTT

clone_size: .
j_call: TRBJ2-1
d_call: .
v_call: TRBV27
cdr3_aa: CASSKEGLSYNEQFF
cdr3_nt: TGTGCCAGCAGCAAGGAGGGTCTATCGTACAATGAGCAGTTCTTC

clone_size: .
j_call: TRBJ2-7
d_call: TRBD1
v_call: TRBV6-5
cdr3_aa: CASSYSPGQGVYEQYF
cdr3_nt: TGTGCCAGCAGTTACTCCCCGGGACAGGGTGTCTACGAGCAGTACTTC

clone_size: .
j_call: TRBJ1-5
d_call: .
v_call: TRBV9
cdr3_aa: CASSDIPSNQPQHF
cdr3_nt: TGTGCCAGCAGCGATATTCCTAGCAATCAGCCCCAGCATTTT

clone_size: .
j_call: TRBJ1-1
d_call: .
v_call: TRBV3-1/TRBV3-2
cdr3_aa: CASSQGDTEAFF
cdr3_nt: TGTGCCAGCAGCCAGGGAGACACTGAAGCTTTCTTT

clone_size: .
j_call: TRBJ2-7
d_call: .
v_call: TRBV6-5
cdr3_aa: CASRLGGEQYF
cdr3_nt: TGTGCCAGCAGACTGGGGGGCGAGCAGTACTTC

clone_size: .
j_call: TRBJ1-3
d_call: .
v_call: TRBV5-1
cdr3_aa: CASSLDSSGNTIYF
cdr3_nt: TGCGCCAGCAGCTTGGATAGTTCTGGAAACACCATATATTTT

clone_size: .
j_call: TRBJ1-6
d_call: .
v_call: TRBV28
cdr3_aa: CASRPTGPGSPLHF
cdr3_nt: TGTGCCAGCAGACCAACAGGACCAGGCTCACCCCTCCACTTT

clone_size: .
j_call: TRBJ1-1
d_call: TRBD1
v_call: TRBV12-3/TRBV12-4
cdr3_aa: CASLTHGTDEAFF
cdr3_nt: TGTGCCAGCTTAACACACGGGACAGATGAAGCTTTCTTT